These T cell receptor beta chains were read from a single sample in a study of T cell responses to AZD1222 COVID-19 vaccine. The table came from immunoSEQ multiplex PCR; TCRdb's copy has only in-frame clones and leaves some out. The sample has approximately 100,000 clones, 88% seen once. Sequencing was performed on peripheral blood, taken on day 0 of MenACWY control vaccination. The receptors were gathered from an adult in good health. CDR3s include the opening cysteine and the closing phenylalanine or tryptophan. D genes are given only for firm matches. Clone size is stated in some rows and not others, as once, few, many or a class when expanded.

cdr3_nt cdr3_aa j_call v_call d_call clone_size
TGCGCCAGCAGCCAAGCTCCGGCGACAGGGGTCCCCGGGGAGCTGTTTTTT CASSQAPATGVPGELFF TRBJ2-2 TRBV4-3 TRBD1 -
TGTGCCAGCAGTGACCCACCGGGCAGGGACTCCCACTACGAGCAGTACTTC CASSDPPGRDSHYEQYF TRBJ2-7 TRBV25-1 - -
TGTGCCAGCAGTTTATATACAGGCACCACCTTC CASSLYTGTTF TRBJ1-2 TRBV28 - -
TGCAGCGCGTTAGCGGGAGGGAGCTACAATGAGCAGTTCTTC CSALAGGSYNEQFF TRBJ2-1 TRBV29-1 TRBD2 -
TGTGCCTGGAGTTCTCCTTGGGACCGAACCTACGAGCAGTACTTC CAWSSPWDRTYEQYF TRBJ2-7 TRBV30 - -
TGTGCCAGCAGCCTACAGACAGGTCAAGAGACCCAGTACTTC CASSLQTGQETQYF TRBJ2-5 TRBV7-9 - -
TGTGCCAGTAGTCTTAGGGCCCCGGGACTAGCGGGAGGCCCCACAGATACGCAGTATTTT CASSLRAPGLAGGPTDTQYF TRBJ2-3 TRBV19 TRBD2 -
TGTGCCAGCATGGAAGGGTTCTCCTACAATGAGCAGTTCTTC CASMEGFSYNEQFF TRBJ2-1 TRBV5-4 - -
TGTGCCAGCAGCGTAGCTCCCCAAACAAGGGACCAGTACTTC CASSVAPQTRDQYF TRBJ2-5 TRBV9 - once
TGTGCCAGTTCATCCGGGACCGCGGTCGAGACCCAGTACTTC CASSSGTAVETQYF TRBJ2-5 TRBV19 - -
TGTGCCAGCACCGCGGGACTTGAAGAGACCCAGTACTTC CASTAGLEETQYF TRBJ2-5 TRBV5-4 - -
TGTGCCAGCAGCTTAGTGTTTAGGGGCGTAGTTGGGAACACTGAAGCTTTCTTT CASSLVFRGVVGNTEAFF TRBJ1-1 TRBV7-2 - -
TGTGCCAGCAGCGTAGAGCAGGGGGGTAATTCACCCCTCCACTTT CASSVEQGGNSPLHF TRBJ1-6 TRBV9 TRBD1 -
TGCGCCAGCAGCCAAATGGCGACTGAAGCTTTCTTT CASSQMATEAFF TRBJ1-1 TRBV4-1 - -
TGCAGCGTCGGACAGGGGGCTAGCACAGATACGCAGTATTTT CSVGQGASTDTQYF TRBJ2-3 TRBV29-1 TRBD1 once
TGCAGTGCTGGTAGATCCTACGAGCAGTACTTC CSAGRSYEQYF TRBJ2-7 TRBV20-1 - -
TGTGCCAGCAGTTCCGGACAGGGAAACTACGAGCAGTACTTC CASSSGQGNYEQYF TRBJ2-7 TRBV28 TRBD1 -
TGTGCCAGCTCTCCTCAAGAGACCCAGTACTTC CASSPQETQYF TRBJ2-5 TRBV18 - -
TGCGCCAGCAGCCCCCAGGGACAGGGTTTCGGGGAAGCTTTCTTT CASSPQGQGFGEAFF TRBJ1-1 TRBV5-1 TRBD1 few